Each of the 18 T cell receptor beta chains below was sequenced from the same sample in a study of T cells in Graves' hyperthyroidism and ophthalmopathy. There were TCR beta CDR3 regions amplified from RNA transcripts. HTBI primers were the set used in a first-round RT-PCR of the TCR CDR3. TCRdb reprocessed the multiplex PCR reads with MiXCR, giving one entry per CDR3 protein. The sample holds more than 50,000 distinct CDR3 sequences, about 57% seen once. Sample: blood. Every receptor here comes from a woman aged 60-70 years with Graves' ophthalmopathy.

J is TRBJ2-7 and V is TRBV2; weak D call: TRBD2 (7 bases). The germline V and J ends were trimmed by 4 bases and 6 bases, with 13 bases remaining between them. The CDR3 is 13 amino acids. Per the germline V gene, CDR1 is SNHLY and CDR2 is FYNNEI. The CDR3 bases are TGTGCCAGCAGTGGGGGGGGGGCCGGCGAGCAGTACTTC. Protein: CASSGGGAGEQYF.

In this sample, this clonotype turned up many times. The J gene is TRBJ2-2, the V gene TRBV6-1; tentative D call: TRBD1 (6 bases). Per germline, CDR1 MNHNS and CDR2 SASEGT. V was cut by 5 bases and J by 5 bases, with 21 bases left in between. The CDR3 runs to 17 residues. The CDR3 region is CASSSLPGTRITGELFF. CDR3 DNA: TGTGCCAGCAGTAGCCTTCCCGGGACACGTATAACCGGGGAGCTGTTTTTT.

This clonotype was observed many times. A much larger clone lies a single base off, so this may be a read error. The chain recombines TRBV5-6 with TRBJ2-7; 11 bases are a match to TRBD1. Germline V gives CDR1 SGHDT, CDR2 YYEEEE. This CDR3 is built from 15 residues. The CDR3 DNA is TGTGCCGGCAGCGTATGGGGACAGGGGGTCTACGAGCAGTACTTC. Its translation: CAGSVWGQGVYEQYF.

This rearrangement joins TRBV4-3 to TRBJ1-6; no firm D call. The V and J ends lost 0 bases and 2 bases respectively, with 11 bases between them. CDR3 length: 17 residues. CDR1 is LGHNA, CDR2 YSLEER, per germline. DNA of the CDR3: TGCGCCAGCAGCCAAGATTTTGACGGGACCTATAATTCACCCCTCCACTTT. Translation gives CASSQDFDGTYNSPLHF.

The rearrangement links TRBV10-2 to TRBJ1-1; TRBD1 agrees at 12 bases. The ends lost 10 bases at V and 1 base at J; junction bases unmatched: 13. The CDR3 is 17 residues long. Germline CDR1 WSHSY, CDR2 SAAADI. CDR3 protein: CATALGQGAKGNTEAFF. For the CDR3, the DNA is TGCGCCACCGCCCTGGGACAGGGGGCGAAGGGGAACACTGAAGCTTTCTTT.

This clonotype was recorded many times. The chain links TRBV20-1 to TRBJ2-1, with 7 bases matching TRBD2. The CDR3 loop spans 15 amino acids. The J segment lost 0 bases and the V segment lost 5 bases, leaving 7 bases of the junction unmatched. Looked up from germline, CDR1 is DFQATT and CDR2 is SNEGSKA (reference sequence). This CDR3 is CSASLAVGSYNEQFF. Written as DNA, the CDR3 is TGCAGTGCTTCCCTAGCGGTAGGCTCCTACAATGAGCAGTTCTTC.

As to this clonotype: This clone may be a read error of a much larger clone one base away. The chain combines TRBV13 with TRBJ2-5; the D gene is possibly TRBD2 (6 bases). Looked up from germline, CDR1 is PRHDT and CDR2 is FYEKMQ (reference sequence). The V gene lost 3 bases and the J gene lost 5 bases, with 19 bases spanning the gap. This CDR3 is 16 amino acids long. The CDR3 is CASSFSTGLYPETQYF. CDR3 nucleotides: TGTGCCAGCAGCTTTAGTACGGGACTCTACCCGGAGACCCAGTACTTC.

The chain carries TRBV7-9 and TRBJ1-1; no clear D gene. The CDR3 contains 13 residues. V lost 6 bases and J 6 bases, leaving 14 bases between the germline ends. CDR1 is SEHNR, CDR2 FQNEAQ, per germline (reference sequence). As DNA, the CDR3 is TGTGCCAGCAGTCCCCCATGGTCGGCTGAAGCTTTCTTT. The encoded protein is CASSPPWSAEAFF. Combining the CDR3 with reference TRBV7-9 and TRBJ1-1 gives the whole variable domain DTGVSQNPRHKITKRGQNVTFRCDPISEHNRLYWYRQTLGQGPEFLTYFQNEAQLEKSRLLSDRFSAERPKGSFSTLEIQRTEQGDSAMYLCASSPPWSAEAFFGQGTRLTVV.

This clonotype was recorded at least ten times. V usage is TRBV20-1 and J usage is TRBJ1-2, with a weak D call TRBD1 (5 bases). Germline V gene lookup returns CDR1 DFQATT and CDR2 SNEGSKA (reference sequence). Between the trimmed V and J ends, which lost 6 bases and 0 bases, there was a span of 14 bases. This CDR3 contains 14 residues. Here the CDR3 reads CSARGGPSNYGYTF. The DNA of the CDR3 is TGCAGTGCCCGTGGGGGACCTTCTAACTATGGCTACACCTTC.

This clonotype was picked up many times. The V gene is TRBV7-9, the J gene TRBJ2-7, with a weak D call TRBD2 (6 bases). Trimming took 4 bases from V and 5 from J, leaving 6 bases between them. The germline gives CDR1 SEHNR, CDR2 FQNEAQ (reference sequence). CDR3 length: 11 residues. The CDR3: CASSSGDEQYF. CDR3 DNA: TGTGCCAGCAGCTCGGGGGACGAGCAGTACTTC. Using reference TRBV7-9 and TRBJ2-7 for the parts outside the CDR3, the full variable domain is DTGVSQNPRHKITKRGQNVTFRCDPISEHNRLYWYRQTLGQGPEFLTYFQNEAQLEKSRLLSDRFSAERPKGSFSTLEIQRTEQGDSAMYLCASSSGDEQYFGPGTRLTVT.

This clonotype is deemed medium-sized (0.01 to 0.1%). The chain carries TRBV10-3 and TRBJ1-1; a weak D match, TRBD1 (5 bases). Germline CDR1 ENHRY, CDR2 SYGVKD. With 10 bases removed from V and 1 base from J, the gap between germline ends came to 16 bases. There are 14 residues in the CDR3. The CDR3 nucleotides are TGTGCCACTAAGACCGGGGACCAGAACACTGAAGCTTTCTTT. This sequence encodes CATKTGDQNTEAFF.

The J gene is TRBJ2-3, the V gene TRBV3-2; the DNA was not compared with TRBD1, the D call given in the table. TRBV3-2 is recorded as a pseudogene. The CDR3 is made up of 18 amino acids. CDR3 loop: CASSRAITGDKSTDTQYF. The CDR3 bases are TGTGCCAGCAGCCGAGCAATAACCGGGGACAAAAGCACAGATACGCAGTATTTT.

This clonotype was seen at least ten times. The CDR3 spells CASSQESGFTNYGYTF. The CDR3 nucleotides read TGTGCCAGCAGCCAAGAGTCAGGCTTTACTAACTATGGCTACACCTTC. V is TRBV3-1 and J is TRBJ1-2, with no clear D. The V gene's germline CDR1 is LGHDT and CDR2 YNNKEL (reference sequence). Trimming removed 0 bases at V and 0 bases at J, with 11 bases between. The length of the CDR3 is 16 residues.

The sample holds many counts of this clonotype. This rearrangement joins TRBV6-2 or TRBV6-3 to TRBJ1-2; unclear D gene. The V end was cut by 0 bases, the J end by 7 bases, with 9 bases between. From germline, CDR1 is MNHEY and CDR2 SVGEGT. CDR3 length: 13 residues. CDR3 nucleotides: TGTGCCAGCAGTTACTCGGGAAAGGGTGGCTACACCTTC. This gives the protein CASSYSGKGGYTF.

This clonotype has at least ten counts. No DNA is shown, since the ends of the CDR3 on it are uncertain; the CDR3 is the one TCRdb lists. The chain links TRBV5-1 to TRBJ2-5; the table's D call TRBD1 went unverified against the DNA. The CDR3 adds up to 14 amino acids, both ends counted. Germline V CDR1 and CDR2: SGHRS, YFSETQ. CDR3 in amino acids: CASSSSGGGETQYF.

The table lists this clonotype with many counts. This chain joins TRBV5-1 and TRBJ1-5; D unresolved. The V and J ends lost 6 bases and 7 bases respectively, with 11 bases between them. There are 12 residues in the CDR3. Germline CDR1 SGHRS, CDR2 YFSETQ. The DNA of the CDR3 is TGCGCCAGCAAGGAGGACTCACAGCCCCAGCATTTT. This encodes CASKEDSQPQHF.

This clonotype was observed many times. V usage is TRBV7-8 and J usage is TRBJ2-7, with 12 bases that match TRBD1. CDR1 is SGHVS and CDR2 is FQNEAQ in the germline V gene. This CDR3 region has 14 residues. V was clipped by 5 bases and J by 5 bases; unmatched bases: 4. The CDR3 loop is CASSPGTGGDEQYF. The CDR3 DNA reads as TGTGCCAGCAGCCCCGGGACAGGGGGCGACGAGCAGTACTTC.

This clonotype showed up many times. The chain recombines TRBV5-6 with TRBJ2-5, with 10 bases fitting TRBD2. The V and J ends lost 1 base and 5 bases, in that order; junction bases with no gene match: 8. The CDR3 totals 16 residues. Germline values: CDR1 SGHDT, CDR2 YYEEEE. This chain's CDR3 is CASSLMASGRGETQYF. In DNA form, the CDR3 reads TGTGCCAGCAGCTTGATGGCTAGCGGGAGAGGTGAGACCCAGTACTTC. Full variable domain (outside the CDR3, taken from reference TRBV5-6 and TRBJ2-5): DAGVTQSPTHLIKTRGQQVTLRCSPKSGHDTVSWYQQALGQGPQFIFQYYEEEERQRGNFPDRFSGHQFPNYSSELNVNALLLGDSALYLCASSLMASGRGETQYFGPGTRLLVL.